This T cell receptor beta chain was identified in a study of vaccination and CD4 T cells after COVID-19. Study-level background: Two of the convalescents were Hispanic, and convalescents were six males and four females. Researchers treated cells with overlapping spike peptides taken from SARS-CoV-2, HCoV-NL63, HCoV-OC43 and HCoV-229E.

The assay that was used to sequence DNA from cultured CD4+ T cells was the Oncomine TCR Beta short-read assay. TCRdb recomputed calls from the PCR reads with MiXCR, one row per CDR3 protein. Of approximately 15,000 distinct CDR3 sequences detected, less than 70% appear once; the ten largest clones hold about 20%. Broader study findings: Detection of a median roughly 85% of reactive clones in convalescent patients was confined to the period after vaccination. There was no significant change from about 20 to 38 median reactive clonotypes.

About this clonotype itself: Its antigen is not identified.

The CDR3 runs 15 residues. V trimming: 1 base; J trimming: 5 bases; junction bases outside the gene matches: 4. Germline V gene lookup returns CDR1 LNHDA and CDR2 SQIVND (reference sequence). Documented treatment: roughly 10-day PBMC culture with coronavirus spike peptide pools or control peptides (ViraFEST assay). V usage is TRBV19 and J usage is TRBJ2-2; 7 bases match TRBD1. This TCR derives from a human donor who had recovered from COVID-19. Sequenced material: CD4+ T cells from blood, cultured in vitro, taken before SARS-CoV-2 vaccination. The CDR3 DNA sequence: TGTGCCAGTAGTATAGGAGGGGGCTGGACCGGGGAGCTGTTTTTT. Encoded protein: CASSIGGGWTGELFF.